The clone carrying this T cell receptor beta chain was counted at least ten times. The antigen is not known. The data were obtained in a study of tumor-infiltrating lymphocytes in primary liver carcinoma. General study points: Tumor-blood pairs (like tumor-adjacent pairs) overlapped less than tumor region pairs did. With p = 0.039, the top-250-clone fraction in tumors significantly exceeded that in blood.

With a constant-region primer, TCR beta cDNA was made from 450 to 650 ng of total RNA. ARM-PCR was slightly modified, and three nested multiplex PCR rounds with it gave rise to the TCR beta libraries. Each of the first two PCR rounds ran approximately 10 cycles with TRBV1-TRBV30 forward and C-beta reverse primers. TCRdb itself ran the multiplex PCR reads through MiXCR, one entry per CDR3 protein. This sample has around 330,000 distinct CDR3 sequences, with approximately 54% found just once. Germline assignment: CDR1 MNHEY and CDR2 SVGAGI. The CDR3 sequence is 14 residues long. Trimming left V 6 bases short and J 8 bases short, with 17 bases between. Unsorted whole blood yielded blood RNA, and germline DNA was extracted as well. Patients showed chronic HBV infection and an absence of prior treatment.

The sample consisted of peripheral blood. J is TRBJ2-1 and V is TRBV6-5; D is uncertain. The clonotype comes from a woman aged 30 to 39 with primary liver carcinoma and hepatitis B virus infection. CDR3 nucleotide sequence: TGTGCCAGCAGGGGTAGACCGAGGCTCCATGAGCAGTTCTTC. It encodes CASRGRPRLHEQFF.